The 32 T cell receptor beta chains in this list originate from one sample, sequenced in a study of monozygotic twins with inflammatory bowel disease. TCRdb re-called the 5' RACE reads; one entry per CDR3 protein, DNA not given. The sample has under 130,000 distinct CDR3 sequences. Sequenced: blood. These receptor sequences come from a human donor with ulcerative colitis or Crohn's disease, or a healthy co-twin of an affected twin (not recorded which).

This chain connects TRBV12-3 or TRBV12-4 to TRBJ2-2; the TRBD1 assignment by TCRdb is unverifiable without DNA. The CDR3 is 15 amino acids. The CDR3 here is CASSFGTGDTGELFF.

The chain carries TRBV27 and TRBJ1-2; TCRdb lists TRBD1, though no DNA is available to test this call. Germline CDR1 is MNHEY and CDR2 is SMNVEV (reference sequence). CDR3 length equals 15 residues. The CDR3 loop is CASSAKGGAGYGCTF.

This chain's CDR3 is CATSRGTAPSYEQYF. The chain carries TRBV15 and TRBJ2-7; as DNA is missing, the TRBD1 call by TCRdb cannot be tested. Germline assignment: CDR1 LNHNV and CDR2 YYDKDF (reference sequence). This CDR3 has 15 residues.

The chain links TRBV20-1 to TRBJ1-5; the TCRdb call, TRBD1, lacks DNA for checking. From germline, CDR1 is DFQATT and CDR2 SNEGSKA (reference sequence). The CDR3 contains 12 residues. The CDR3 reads CSARVGGRPQHF.

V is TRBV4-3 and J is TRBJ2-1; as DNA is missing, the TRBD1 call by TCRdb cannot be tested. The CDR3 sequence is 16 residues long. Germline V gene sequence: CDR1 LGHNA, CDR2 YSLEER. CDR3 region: CASSHTSGGYRNEQFF.

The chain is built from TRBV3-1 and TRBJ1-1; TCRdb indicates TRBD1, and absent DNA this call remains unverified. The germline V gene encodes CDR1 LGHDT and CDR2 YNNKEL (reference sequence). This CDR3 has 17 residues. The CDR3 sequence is CASSQYILQGANTEAFF.

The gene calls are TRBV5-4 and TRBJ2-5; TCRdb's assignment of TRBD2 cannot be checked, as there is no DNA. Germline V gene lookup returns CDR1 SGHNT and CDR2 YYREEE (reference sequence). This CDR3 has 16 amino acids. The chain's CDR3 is CASSLDPSIRKETQYF.

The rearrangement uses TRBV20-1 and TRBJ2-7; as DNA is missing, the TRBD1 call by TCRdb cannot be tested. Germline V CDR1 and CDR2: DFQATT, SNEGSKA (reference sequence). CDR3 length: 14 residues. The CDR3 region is CSASRTGAFYEQYF.

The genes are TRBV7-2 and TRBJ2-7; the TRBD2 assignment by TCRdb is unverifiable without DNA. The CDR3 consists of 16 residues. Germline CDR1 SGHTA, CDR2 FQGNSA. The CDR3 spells CASSLRTSGKLVEQYF. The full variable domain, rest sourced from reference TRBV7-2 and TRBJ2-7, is GAGVSQSPSNKVTEKGKDVELRCDPISGHTALYWYRQSLGQGLEFLIYFQGNSAPDKSGLPSDRFSAERTGGSVSTLTIQRTQQEDSAVYLCASSLRTSGKLVEQYFGPGTRLTVT.

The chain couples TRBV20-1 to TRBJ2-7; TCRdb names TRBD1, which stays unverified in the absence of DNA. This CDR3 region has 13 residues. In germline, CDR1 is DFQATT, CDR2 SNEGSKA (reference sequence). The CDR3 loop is CSANGRGSFEQYF.

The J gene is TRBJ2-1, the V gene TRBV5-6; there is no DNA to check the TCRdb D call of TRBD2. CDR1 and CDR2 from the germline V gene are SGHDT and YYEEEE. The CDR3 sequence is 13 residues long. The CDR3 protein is CASSFSLNNEQFF.

Here the CDR3 reads CASTRGDSNTGELFF. V is TRBV5-1 and J is TRBJ2-2; TCRdb outputs TRBD2, but without DNA this stays unchecked. CDR1 is SGHRS and CDR2 is YFSETQ in the germline V gene. The CDR3 has 15 residues.

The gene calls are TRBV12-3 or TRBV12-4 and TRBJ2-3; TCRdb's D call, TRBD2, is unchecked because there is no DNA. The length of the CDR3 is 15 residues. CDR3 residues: CASSFRGGDTDTQYF.

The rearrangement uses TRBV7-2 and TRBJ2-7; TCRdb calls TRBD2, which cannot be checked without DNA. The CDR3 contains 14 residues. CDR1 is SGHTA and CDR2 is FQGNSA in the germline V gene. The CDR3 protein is CASSPGTRNYEQYF.

The CDR3 reads CASSPARGTEAFF. V and J are TRBV7-3 and TRBJ1-1; without DNA, the TCRdb call of TRBD1 cannot be checked. Germline CDR1 reads SGHTA; CDR2 reads FQGTGA. This CDR3 comprises 13 residues.

The CDR3 is CASSLSGGATEQYF. This chain joins TRBV28 and TRBJ2-7; TCRdb calls TRBD2, which cannot be checked without DNA. This CDR3 has 14 residues. The V gene's germline CDR1 is MDHEN and CDR2 SYDVKM.

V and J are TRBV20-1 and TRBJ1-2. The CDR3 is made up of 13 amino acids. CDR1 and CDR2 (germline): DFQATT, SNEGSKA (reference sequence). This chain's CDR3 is CSAWAAPNYGYTF.

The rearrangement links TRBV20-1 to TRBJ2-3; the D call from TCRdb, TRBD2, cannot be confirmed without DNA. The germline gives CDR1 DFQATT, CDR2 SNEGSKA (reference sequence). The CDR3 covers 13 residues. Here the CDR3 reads CSARRGTSFPQYF.

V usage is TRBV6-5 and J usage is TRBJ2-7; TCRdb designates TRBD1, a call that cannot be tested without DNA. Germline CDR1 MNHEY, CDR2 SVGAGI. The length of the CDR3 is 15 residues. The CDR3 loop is CASSYSPGTGHEQYF.

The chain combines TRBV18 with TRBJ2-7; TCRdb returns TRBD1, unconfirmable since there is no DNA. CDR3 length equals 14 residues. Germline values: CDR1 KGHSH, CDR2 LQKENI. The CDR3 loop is CASSPRDGTYEQYF.

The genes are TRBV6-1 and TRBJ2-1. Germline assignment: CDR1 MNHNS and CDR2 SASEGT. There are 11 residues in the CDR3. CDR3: CASKNNNEQFF.

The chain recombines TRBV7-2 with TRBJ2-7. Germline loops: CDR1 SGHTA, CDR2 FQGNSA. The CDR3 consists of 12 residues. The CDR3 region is CASSDGWGEQYF. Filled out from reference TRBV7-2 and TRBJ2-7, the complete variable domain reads GAGVSQSPSNKVTEKGKDVELRCDPISGHTALYWYRQSLGQGLEFLIYFQGNSAPDKSGLPSDRFSAERTGGSVSTLTIQRTQQEDSAVYLCASSDGWGEQYFGPGTRLTVT.

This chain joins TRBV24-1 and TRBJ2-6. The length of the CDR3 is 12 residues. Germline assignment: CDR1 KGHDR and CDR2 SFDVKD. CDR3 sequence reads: CATSAGANVLTF.

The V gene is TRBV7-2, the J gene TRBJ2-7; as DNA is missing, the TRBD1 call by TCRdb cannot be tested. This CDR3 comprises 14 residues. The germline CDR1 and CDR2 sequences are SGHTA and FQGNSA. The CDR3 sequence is CASSPTTGEVEQYF.

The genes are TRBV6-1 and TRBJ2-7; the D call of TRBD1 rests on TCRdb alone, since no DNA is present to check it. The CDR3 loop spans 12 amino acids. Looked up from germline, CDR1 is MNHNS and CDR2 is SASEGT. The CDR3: CASGGTRYEQYF.

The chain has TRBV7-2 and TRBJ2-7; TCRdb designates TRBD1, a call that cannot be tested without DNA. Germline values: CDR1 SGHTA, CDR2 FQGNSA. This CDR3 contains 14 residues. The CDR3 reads CASSLGSRDGEQYF.

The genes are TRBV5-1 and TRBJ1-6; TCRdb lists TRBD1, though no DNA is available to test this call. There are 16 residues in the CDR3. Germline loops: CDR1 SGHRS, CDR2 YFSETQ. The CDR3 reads CASSQGRASYNSPLHF.

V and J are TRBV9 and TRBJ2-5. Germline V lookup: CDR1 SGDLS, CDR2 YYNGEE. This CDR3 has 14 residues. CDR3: CASSVEEYQETQYF. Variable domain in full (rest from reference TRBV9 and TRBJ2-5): DSGVTQTPKHLITATGQRVTLRCSPRSGDLSVYWYQQSLDQGLQFLIQYYNGEERAKGNILERFSAQQFPDLHSELNLSSLELGDSALYFCASSVEEYQETQYFGPGTRLLVL.

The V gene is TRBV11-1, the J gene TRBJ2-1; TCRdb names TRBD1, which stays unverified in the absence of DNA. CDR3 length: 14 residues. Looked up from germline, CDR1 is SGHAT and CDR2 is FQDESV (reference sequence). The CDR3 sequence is CASRPPDRGNEQFF.

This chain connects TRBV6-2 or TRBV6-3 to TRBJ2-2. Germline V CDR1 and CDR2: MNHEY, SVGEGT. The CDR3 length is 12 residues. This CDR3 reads CASSLVGRELFF.

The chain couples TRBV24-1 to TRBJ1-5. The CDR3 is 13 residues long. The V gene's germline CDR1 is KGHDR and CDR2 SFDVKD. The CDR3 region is CATSDFLGQPQHF.

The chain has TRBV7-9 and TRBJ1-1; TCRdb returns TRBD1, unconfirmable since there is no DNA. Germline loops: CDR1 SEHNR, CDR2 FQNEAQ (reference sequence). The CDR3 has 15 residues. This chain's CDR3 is CASSFKRGPDTEAFF.